These 10 T cell receptor beta chains came from one sample sequenced in a study of OX40 agonist ivuxolimab in advanced cancers. Sequencing was performed with immunoSEQ multiplex PCR; in TCRdb, only in-frame clones are kept and a portion is missing. The sample carries 55,000 to 85,000 clones, roughly 84% recorded once. The input for sequencing was CD4+ or CD8+ T cells sorted from blood, taken in a trial of the OX40 agonist ivuxolimab. All receptors come from an adult with an advanced solid tumor such as melanoma, head and neck, liver or kidney cancer.

This chain links TRBV9 with TRBJ2-3, with 7 bases identical to TRBD2. The trim removed 0 bases at V and 0 bases at J, leaving 10 bases unmatched. Germline V CDR1 and CDR2: SGDLS, YYNGEE. CDR3 length: 18 residues. The CDR3 region is CASSVGRGAGASTDTQYF. The CDR3 region has the DNA TGTGCCAGCAGCGTAGGGAGGGGTGCGGGAGCAAGCACAGATACGCAGTATTTT.

The chain joins TRBV5-1 to TRBJ1-3, with 7 bases aligning to TRBD1. Germline V CDR1 and CDR2: SGHRS, YFSETQ. This CDR3 spans 17 amino acids. V shed 0 bases and J 2 bases; nucleotides not matched to a gene: 8. In DNA, the CDR3 is TGCGCCAGCAGCTTGGGACAGGGTCCTTCCACTGGAAACACCATATATTTT. As protein: CASSLGQGPSTGNTIYF.

The rearrangement links TRBV6-5 to TRBJ1-2; D is undetermined. CDR1 and CDR2 (germline): MNHEY, SVGAGI. Between the trimmed V and J ends, which lost 5 bases and 5 bases, there was a span of 9 bases. The CDR3 has 12 residues. CDR3 residues: CASSPGQYGYTF. The CDR3 nucleotides read TGTGCCAGCAGTCCCGGGCAATATGGCTACACCTTC.

The chain is built from TRBV9 and TRBJ1-3; D not resolved. CDR3 length: 15 amino acids. V was pared by 0 bases and J by 4 bases, with 11 bases between. From germline, CDR1 is SGDLS and CDR2 YYNGEE. CDR3 loop: CASSVAHFRGNTIYF. DNA for the CDR3: TGTGCCAGCAGCGTAGCCCATTTTAGGGGAAACACCATATATTTT.

A few counts support this clone. The chain employs TRBV7-6 and TRBJ2-5; weak D call: TRBD1 (6 bases). V lost 5 bases to trimming and J lost 5 bases, with 18 bases between them. This CDR3 has 15 residues. Per germline, CDR1 SGHVS and CDR2 FNYEAQ. The CDR3 DNA follows: TGTGCCAGCAGCGCCTTTCAGGGGTTGGTCGAGACCCAGTACTTC. This gives the protein CASSAFQGLVETQYF.

V and J are TRBV5-1 and TRBJ2-3, with D hard to call. The CDR3 is made up of 15 amino acids. V was cut by 5 bases and J by 0 bases, with 13 bases left in between. The germline CDR1 and CDR2 sequences are SGHRS and YFSETQ. Here the CDR3 reads CASSRPGRSTDTQYF. The CDR3 coding sequence is TGCGCCAGCAGTCGTCCCGGGCGCAGCACAGATACGCAGTATTTT.

The chain links TRBV5-1 to TRBJ1-4; D is perhaps TRBD1 (5 bases). Trimming stripped 0 bases from V and 5 bases from J, with 11 bases between. The CDR3 is 15 amino acids. Germline CDR1 reads SGHRS; CDR2 reads YFSETQ. CDR3 sequence (DNA): TGCGCCAGCAGCTTGGAGACGGGGACGAATGAAAAACTGTTTTTT. Protein sequence: CASSLETGTNEKLFF.

The rearrangement links TRBV7-2 to TRBJ2-1; D gene ambiguous. V was trimmed by 2 bases and J by 4 bases, leaving 9 bases between them. Looked up from germline, CDR1 is SGHTA and CDR2 is FQGNSA. The CDR3 contains 14 residues. The CDR3 nucleotides read TGTGCCAGCAGCTTACAGTCGGAGTACAATGAGCAGTTCTTC. It encodes CASSLQSEYNEQFF.

The gene calls are TRBV2 and TRBJ1-1; D ambiguous. Trimming took 2 bases from V and 1 from J, leaving 11 bases between them. This CDR3 has 15 residues. Germline V gene lookup returns CDR1 SNHLY and CDR2 FYNNEI. The CDR3 here is CASSERLQTNTEAFF. CDR3 DNA sequence: TGTGCCAGCAGTGAAAGGCTGCAGACGAACACTGAAGCTTTCTTT. Variable domain in full (rest from reference TRBV2 and TRBJ1-1): EPEVTQTPSHQVTQMGQEVILRCVPISNHLYFYWYRQILGQKVEFLVSFYNNEISEKSEIFDDQFSVERPDGSNFTLKIRSTKLEDSAMYFCASSERLQTNTEAFFGQGTRLTVV.

V and J are TRBV19 and TRBJ2-7; maybe TRBD1 (5 bases). Germline assignment: CDR1 LNHDA and CDR2 SQIVND (reference sequence). This CDR3 region has 15 residues. Trimming stripped 3 bases from V and 2 bases from J, with 14 bases between. The CDR3 is CASSIFPRATYEQYF. CDR3 sequence (DNA): TGTGCCAGTAGTATCTTCCCCAGGGCGACCTACGAGCAGTACTTC. Full variable domain (outside the CDR3, taken from reference TRBV19 and TRBJ2-7): DGGITQSPKYLFRKEGQNVTLSCEQNLNHDAMYWYRQDPGQGLRLIYYSQIVNDFQKGDIAEGYSVSREKKESFPLTVTSAQKNPTAFYLCASSIFPRATYEQYFGPGTRLTVT.